Following are 26 T cell receptor beta chains from one sample sequenced in a study of early T cells in non-severe SARS-CoV-2 infection. TCRdb re-called the 5' RACE reads with MiXCR, one entry per CDR3 protein. The sample carries about 76,000 distinct CDR3 sequences, approximately 10% recorded once. Sequenced input: whole blood. The receptors shown here come from an adult who was a healthcare worker with PCR-confirmed SARS-CoV-2 infection or an uninfected control (not recorded which).

V gene TRBV4-1 combines with J gene TRBJ1-1; no reliable D call. The CDR3 has 14 amino acids. Trimming took 1 base from V and 5 from J, leaving 11 bases between them. The germline V gene encodes CDR1 MGHRA and CDR2 YSYEKL. In nucleotides, the CDR3 is TGCGCCAGCAGCCAAGTCCCGGGTCGTACTGAAGCTTTCTTT. It codes for CASSQVPGRTEAFF.

In this sample, this clonotype turned up a few times. The V and J genes are TRBV20-1 and TRBJ1-4; D may be TRBD1 (6 bases). Between the trimmed V and J ends, which lost 3 bases and 5 bases, there was a span of 10 bases. This CDR3 contains 13 residues. Looked up from germline, CDR1 is DFQATT and CDR2 is SNEGSKA (reference sequence). CDR3 residues: CSASGGANEKLFF. DNA for the CDR3: TGCAGTGCTAGTGGGGGGGCGAATGAAAAACTGTTTTTT.

As concerns this clonotype: This may stem from a read error, because a much larger clone lies one nucleotide away. The J gene is TRBJ2-3, the V gene TRBV6-2 or TRBV6-3, with a possible D match to TRBD1 (7 bases). CDR3 length: 14 residues. Looked up from germline, CDR1 is MNHEY and CDR2 is SVGEGT. CDR3 protein: CASCYSGGQDTQYF. CDR3 sequence (DNA): TGTGCCAGCTGTTACTCAGGGGGGCAAGATACGCAGTATTTT.

There are a few counts of this clonotype. This rearrangement joins TRBV5-4 to TRBJ1-2, with D uncertain. V was trimmed by 2 bases and J by 2 bases, leaving 13 bases between them. The germline CDR1 and CDR2 sequences are SGHNT and YYREEE (reference sequence). The length of the CDR3 is 15 residues. The CDR3 loop reads CASSFMAPPNYGYTF. In DNA, the CDR3 is TGTGCCAGCAGCTTTATGGCTCCTCCAAACTATGGCTACACCTTC.

The rearrangement links TRBV10-3 to TRBJ1-2, with 8 bases identical to TRBD1. CDR1 and CDR2 (germline): ENHRY, SYGVKD. Trimming took 4 bases from V and 3 from J; bases not matched to a gene: 1. This CDR3 has 13 amino acids. CDR3 nucleotides: TGTGCCATCAGTGGGGGACAGGACTATGGCTACACCTTC. This encodes CAISGGQDYGYTF.

This clonotype was counted ten times or more. The genes are TRBV20-1 and TRBJ2-5, with a tentative D call TRBD2 (6 bases). There are 14 residues in the CDR3. V gave up 1 base and J gave up 5 bases, with 14 bases separating them. CDR1 DFQATT and CDR2 SNEGSKA come from the germline V gene (reference sequence). Here the CDR3 reads CSARVRGGTETQYF. The CDR3, as DNA: TGCAGTGCTAGAGTAAGGGGCGGGACGGAGACCCAGTACTTC.

V usage is TRBV29-1 and J usage is TRBJ2-5; D is unresolved. CDR3 length: 12 residues. Between the trimmed V and J ends, which lost 6 bases and 1 base, there was a span of 9 bases. Germline V gene lookup returns CDR1 SQVTM and CDR2 ANQGSEA. The CDR3 nucleotides are TGCAGCGTAAACGGGCTCCAAGAGACCCAGTACTTC. Translation: CSVNGLQETQYF.

The genes are TRBV19 and TRBJ1-4, with unresolved D. Germline CDR1 is LNHDA and CDR2 is SQIVND (reference sequence). V was clipped by 7 bases and J by 5 bases, with 8 bases between them. The CDR3 runs to 12 residues. CDR3 residues: CASMGPNEKLFF. For the CDR3, the DNA is TGTGCCAGTATGGGTCCGAATGAAAAACTGTTTTTT.

This clonotype occurred a few times. Here the CDR3 reads CASSPDRTGNTIYF. The DNA for the CDR3 is TGTGCCAGCAGCCCGGACAGGACTGGAAACACCATATATTTT. The rearrangement uses TRBV7-2 and TRBJ1-3; 7 bases map to TRBD1. This CDR3 region has 14 residues. Looked up from germline, CDR1 is SGHTA and CDR2 is FQGNSA. Trimming took 5 bases from V and 2 from J; bases not matched to a gene: 3.

This clonotype was seen at least ten times. The chain recombines TRBV10-1 with TRBJ2-4; TRBD2 is a possible D gene (6 bases). Between the trimmed V and J ends, which lost 5 bases and 8 bases, there was a span of 13 bases. The CDR3 is 13 amino acids. Germline V lookup: CDR1 WNHNN, CDR2 SYGVQD (reference sequence). In nucleotides, the CDR3 is TGCGCCAGCAGTCGGACTACGGAGGACATTCAGTACTTC. Protein sequence: CASSRTTEDIQYF.

This clonotype was detected many times. This chain links TRBV18 with TRBJ1-1, with TRBD1 as a possible D gene (6 bases). This CDR3 is built from 15 residues. Trimming removed 6 bases from V and 5 bases from J, with 19 bases in between. Germline V gene sequence: CDR1 KGHSH, CDR2 LQKENI. CDR3: CASSPEQGSLTEAFF. CDR3 nucleotide sequence: TGTGCCAGCTCCCCCGAACAGGGATCCCTGACTGAAGCTTTCTTT.

The gene calls are TRBV12-3 or TRBV12-4 and TRBJ2-7; 7 nucleotides match TRBD1. With 6 bases clipped from V and 3 bases from J, the junction kept 5 bases outside the gene matches. This CDR3 has 13 amino acids. This CDR3 reads CASRTGNFYEQYF. Written as DNA, the CDR3 is TGTGCCAGCAGGACAGGGAATTTCTACGAGCAGTACTTC.

This clonotype showed up just a few times. This chain joins TRBV27 and TRBJ1-6, with a weak D call TRBD1 (5 bases). CDR1 and CDR2 from the germline V gene are MNHEY and SMNVEV (reference sequence). The V end lost 6 bases, the J end lost 6 bases, and 12 bases lay between the germline ends. The CDR3 runs 14 residues. For the CDR3, the DNA is TGTGCCAGCAGCTGGGGGGGGTTTAATTCACCCCTCCACTTT. It yields the protein CASSWGGFNSPLHF.

The sample holds a few counts of this clonotype. V gene TRBV7-9 combines with J gene TRBJ2-7; D is uncertain. In germline, CDR1 is SEHNR, CDR2 FQNEAQ (reference sequence). The CDR3 extends over 12 amino acids. Trimming took off 4 bases at V and 6 bases at J, with 10 bases between the two ends. CDR3 sequence: CASSSSSTEQYF. Here the CDR3 DNA reads TGTGCCAGCAGCTCCAGTTCCACCGAGCAGTACTTC.

This clonotype was seen a few times. The gene calls are TRBV6-1 and TRBJ2-2; the D gene could be TRBD1 or TRBD2 (5 bases each). V lost 4 bases to trimming and J lost 5 bases, with 11 bases between them. This CDR3 has 14 amino acids. Germline CDR1 is MNHNS and CDR2 is SASEGT. The CDR3 DNA follows: TGTGCCAGCAGTGTGGGACCCACGACCGGGGAGCTGTTTTTT. Translated: CASSVGPTTGELFF.

This clonotype was observed at least ten times. The chain combines TRBV7-2 with TRBJ1-2; 8 positions agree with TRBD1. CDR1 is SGHTA and CDR2 is FQGNSA in the germline V gene. CDR3 length equals 18 residues. V was clipped by 1 base and J by 0 bases; unmatched bases: 10. In nucleotides, the CDR3 is TGTGCCAGCAGCTTAGGTCCAGGGGGCGCGACGGCTAACTATGGCTACACCTTC. Protein: CASSLGPGGATANYGYTF.

There are a few counts of this clonotype. The chain carries TRBV9 and TRBJ2-1; 12 bases are a match to TRBD2. Trimming cost V 4 bases and J 14 bases; bases outside gene matches: 10. The germline CDR1 and CDR2 sequences are SGDLS and YYNGEE. The CDR3 length is 14 residues. Written as DNA, the CDR3 is TGTGCCAGCAGCTCTGCTAGCGGGGGGGCCTCGGAGTTCTTC. Protein: CASSSASGGASEFF.

The chain has TRBV27 and TRBJ2-7; a weak D match, TRBD1 (5 bases). The V end was cut by 6 bases, the J end by 0 bases, with 12 bases between. CDR3 length: 14 amino acids. Germline loops: CDR1 MNHEY, CDR2 SMNVEV (reference sequence). The CDR3 DNA follows: TGTGCCAGCAGGTCCTGGGGCAGCTCCTACGAGCAGTACTTC. Translating gives CASRSWGSSYEQYF.

This chain uses TRBV3-1 with TRBJ2-5; 11 nucleotides align to TRBD2. The CDR3 has 18 amino acids. Germline lookup yields CDR1 LGHDT and CDR2 YNNKEL (reference sequence). V gave up 4 bases and J gave up 0 bases; unmatched junction bases: 10. The CDR3 loop reads CASSPSLLAGANQETQYF. The CDR3 nucleotides read TGTGCCAGCAGCCCGAGCCTACTAGCGGGGGCAAACCAAGAGACCCAGTACTTC.

This clonotype was detected ten times or more. The V call is TRBV3-1, the J call TRBJ1-1; no definite D call. Germline values: CDR1 LGHDT, CDR2 YNNKEL (reference sequence). V was trimmed by 3 bases and J by 6 bases, leaving 14 bases between them. The CDR3 is 14 amino acids. The CDR3 sequence: CASSHTRGAPEAFF. The CDR3 coding sequence is TGTGCCAGCAGCCATACACGGGGAGCTCCTGAAGCTTTCTTT. Full variable domain (missing parts from reference TRBV3-1 and TRBJ1-1): DTAVSQTPKYLVTQMGNDKSIKCEQNLGHDTMYWYKQDSKKFLKIMFSYNNKELIINETVPNRFSPKSPDKAHLNLHINSLELGDSAVYFCASSHTRGAPEAFFGQGTRLTVV.

This clonotype was picked up many times. The CDR3 loop is CASFSLEQGGANYGYTF. The CDR3 DNA follows: TGTGCCAGCTTCTCCTTAGAGCAGGGAGGGGCCAACTATGGCTACACCTTC. The chain carries TRBV21-1 and TRBJ1-2. TRBV21-1 is annotated as a pseudogene. The CDR3 is made up of 17 amino acids.

This chain uses TRBV10-3 with TRBJ2-3; TRBD2 might be the D (6 bases). Germline V gives CDR1 ENHRY, CDR2 SYGVKD. This CDR3 region has 14 residues. The V end lost 2 bases, the J end lost 13 bases, and 19 bases lay between the germline ends. CDR3: CAISEDLATRSKYF. The CDR3 bases are TGTGCCATCAGTGAGGACCTAGCGACCCGGTCAAAGTATTTT.

The chain combines TRBV7-2 with TRBJ2-2; unclear D gene. V lost 3 bases, J lost 7 bases, and 6 bases lay in between. This CDR3 region has 12 residues. Per germline, CDR1 SGHTA and CDR2 FQGNSA. The CDR3 DNA follows: TGTGCCAGCAGCTTTCGTCTCGGGGAGCTGTTTTTT. Translating gives CASSFRLGELFF.

This clonotype was counted only a few times. The chain joins TRBV5-1 to TRBJ1-1, with D unresolved. Germline CDR1 SGHRS, CDR2 YFSETQ. CDR3 length equals 15 residues. Trimming cost V 0 bases and J 2 bases, with 11 bases left between them. The chain's CDR3 is CASSLALAGNTEAFF. The CDR3 nucleotides read TGCGCCAGCAGCTTGGCCCTGGCAGGTAACACTGAAGCTTTCTTT.

This clonotype turned up a few times. The chain joins TRBV2 to TRBJ2-7, with unresolved D. The CDR3 contains 13 residues. V was cut by 2 bases and J by 0 bases, with 5 bases left in between. Germline CDR1 SNHLY, CDR2 FYNNEI. The CDR3 region is CASSENLSYEQYF. For the CDR3, the DNA is TGTGCCAGCAGTGAAAACCTCTCCTACGAGCAGTACTTC. Full variable domain (remainder filled in from reference TRBV2 and TRBJ2-7): EPEVTQTPSHQVTQMGQEVILRCVPISNHLYFYWYRQILGQKVEFLVSFYNNEISEKSEIFDDQFSVERPDGSNFTLKIRSTKLEDSAMYFCASSENLSYEQYFGPGTRLTVT.

The chain carries TRBV11-2 and TRBJ2-3; 8 nucleotides line up with TRBD2. The germline gives CDR1 SGHAT, CDR2 FQNNGV. J lost 4 bases, V lost 5 bases, and 8 bases had no gene match. The CDR3 consists of 15 residues. Here the CDR3 reads CASSPSGLGADTQYF. The CDR3 DNA sequence: TGTGCCAGCAGCCCCTCGGGACTAGGCGCAGATACGCAGTATTTT.